The 15 T cell receptor beta chains below were found in one sample sequenced in a study of T cell changes during pregnancy in multiple sclerosis. Data came from immunoSEQ multiplex PCR; TCRdb stores just in-frame clones and leaves some out. The data contain over 35,000 clones, approximately 92% of them seen just once; the ten biggest clones take up approximately 1.2%. Sequencing input: peripheral blood. The receptors were sampled from a female donor with multiple sclerosis, enrolled in a pregnancy study.

This clone showed up just a few times. The rearrangement joins TRBV4-1 to TRBJ2-1; D is possibly TRBD1 or TRBD2 (5 bases each). Germline CDR1 is MGHRA and CDR2 is YSYEKL. CDR3 length equals 13 residues. With 0 bases removed from V and 9 bases from J, the gap between germline ends came to 9 bases. The CDR3 nucleotides are TGCGCCAGCAGCCAAGAGGGACGGAGTGAGCAGTTCTTC. This encodes CASSQEGRSEQFF.

This clone was seen just once. The rearrangement joins TRBV4-3 to TRBJ2-1, with 9 bases lining up with TRBD2. V gave up 1 base and J gave up 0 bases; unmatched junction bases: 13. CDR3 length: 20 amino acids. Germline CDR1 reads LGHNA; CDR2 reads YSLEER. CDR3 protein: CASSQGINSGRLGSYNEQFF. In DNA, the CDR3 is TGCGCCAGCAGCCAAGGAATAAATAGCGGGAGACTAGGCTCCTACAATGAGCAGTTCTTC.

The chain carries TRBV5-1 and TRBJ2-1, with 7 positions matching TRBD1. CDR3 size: 15 residues. Looked up from germline, CDR1 is SGHRS and CDR2 is YFSETQ. The trim removed 2 bases at V and 3 bases at J, leaving 5 bases unmatched. CDR3 DNA sequence: TGCGCCAGCAGCTTCACCGGGACAGACTACAATGAGCAGTTCTTC. Translation gives CASSFTGTDYNEQFF.

As for this clone: The same CDR3 arises from other DNA sequences in this sample as well. J is TRBJ1-1 and V is TRBV7-9, with D possibly TRBD1 on 5 matching bases. Trimming left V 5 bases short and J 3 bases short, with 7 bases between. The CDR3 is made up of 12 amino acids. Germline V gives CDR1 SEHNR, CDR2 FQNEAQ (reference sequence). In DNA form, the CDR3 reads TGTGCCAGCAGCCCAGGGTACACTGAAGCTTTCTTT. Protein product: CASSPGYTEAFF.

This chain joins TRBV27 and TRBJ2-1; 7 bases line up with TRBD2. V lost 4 bases, J lost 9 bases, and 9 bases stayed unmatched. CDR1 MNHEY and CDR2 SMNVEV come from the germline V gene (reference sequence). The CDR3 is 14 residues long. In nucleotides, the CDR3 is TGTGCCAGCAGTTCGGGGGGAGTTCTAAGTGAGCAGTTCTTC. Protein sequence: CASSSGGVLSEQFF.

The chain joins TRBV5-1 to TRBJ1-2; D may be TRBD1 (5 bases). Germline V gene data show CDR1 as SGHRS and CDR2 as YFSETQ. This CDR3 comprises 17 residues. The V and J ends lost 4 bases and 3 bases respectively, with 22 bases between them. The CDR3 loop is CASSTQPGAGRDYGYTF. The CDR3 DNA sequence: TGCGCCAGCAGCACACAACCCGGGGCCGGAAGAGACTATGGCTACACCTTC.

The chain uses TRBV7-9 and TRBJ1-2, with D possibly matching TRBD1 (5 bases). CDR1 is SEHNR, CDR2 FQNEAQ, per germline (reference sequence). V was clipped by 5 bases and J by 11 bases, with 21 bases between them. This CDR3 contains 14 residues. CDR3: CASSPPGTLLGYTF. The CDR3 coding sequence is TGTGCCAGCAGCCCGCCCGGGACCCTCTTAGGTTACACCTTC.

The J gene is TRBJ2-7, the V gene TRBV5-1; D may match TRBD1 or TRBD2 (5 bases each). V shed 2 bases and J shed 3 bases, with 21 bases lying between them. The CDR3 contains 17 residues. Germline CDR1 and CDR2: SGHRS and YFSETQ. In nucleotides, the CDR3 is TGCGCCAGCAGCTTCGTTGGGGGTGGGGAGAGGGTCTACGAGCAGTACTTC. It is translated as CASSFVGGGERVYEQYF.

V and J are TRBV5-1 and TRBJ2-3, with a tentative D call TRBD2 (5 bases). CDR1 and CDR2 from the germline V gene are SGHRS and YFSETQ. This CDR3 has 15 residues. Deletions cut 4 bases from V and 5 bases from J, with 17 bases between. The CDR3 DNA is TGCGCCAGCAGCCTCACGGCGCTAGCAAAAGATACGCAGTATTTT. Translation: CASSLTALAKDTQYF.

The genes are TRBV29-1 and TRBJ1-1; a weak D match, TRBD1 (6 bases). This CDR3 is built from 16 residues. V shed 0 bases and J shed 1 base, with 15 bases lying between them. CDR1 and CDR2 from the germline V gene are SQVTM and ANQGSEA. The CDR3 spells CSVEDRWGARNTEAFF. DNA for the CDR3: TGCAGCGTTGAAGATCGGTGGGGGGCGCGGAACACTGAAGCTTTCTTT.

The rearrangement joins TRBV28 to TRBJ1-1; D perhaps matches TRBD1 (5 bases). This CDR3 spans 14 amino acids. Between the trimmed V and J ends, which lost 6 bases and 5 bases, there was a span of 16 bases. Germline V lookup: CDR1 MDHEN, CDR2 SYDVKM. The chain's CDR3 is CASRVQGKGTEAFF. The CDR3 coding sequence is TGTGCCAGCAGGGTCCAGGGTAAGGGGACTGAAGCTTTCTTT.

V and J are TRBV2 and TRBJ2-2, with 7 bases that match TRBD2. Germline-derived CDR1 and CDR2 are SNHLY and FYNNEI. The CDR3 has 14 residues. Losses at the gene ends were 9 bases for V and 4 bases for J; bases not matched to a gene: 8. The CDR3 loop is CARGGEGLTGELFF. CDR3 sequence (DNA): TGTGCCAGGGGTGGGGAGGGGCTCACCGGGGAGCTGTTTTTT. The complete variable domain, with remaining parts taken from reference TRBV2 and TRBJ2-2, reads EPEVTQTPSHQVTQMGQEVILRCVPISNHLYFYWYRQILGQKVEFLVSFYNNEISEKSEIFDDQFSVERPDGSNFTLKIRSTKLEDSAMYFCARGGEGLTGELFFGEGSRLTVL.

This chain joins TRBV13 and TRBJ1-5; 7 bases are a match to TRBD1. The CDR3 runs 14 residues. J gave up 7 bases and V 4 bases, and 7 bases lay outside the gene matches. Germline assignment: CDR1 PRHDT and CDR2 FYEKMQ (reference sequence). CDR3 nucleotide sequence: TGTGCCAGCAGCTCCGACAGGGAAGGACAGCCCCAGCATTTT. Translated, it gives CASSSDREGQPQHF.

The chain combines TRBV19 with TRBJ2-3; D might be TRBD2 (6 bases). CDR3 length: 15 amino acids. Between the trimmed V and J ends, which lost 3 bases and 1 base, there was a span of 11 bases. Germline CDR1 reads LNHDA; CDR2 reads SQIVND (reference sequence). DNA for the CDR3: TGTGCCAGTAGTATTCGGTCGGGGGGCACAGATACGCAGTATTTT. The encoded protein is CASSIRSGGTDTQYF.

The chain uses TRBV2 and TRBJ1-2; no clear D gene. V lost 4 bases and J lost 4, with 10 bases in between. In germline, CDR1 is SNHLY, CDR2 FYNNEI. The CDR3 extends over 13 amino acids. DNA for the CDR3: TGTGCCAGCAGTGGACGCGAAGGCTATGGCTACACCTTC. Translating gives CASSGREGYGYTF.